The 8 T cell receptor beta chains given below trace back to one sample, sequenced in a study of T cells in tumors after PD-1 blockade. Assay used: immunoSEQ multiplex PCR; TCRdb lists only in-frame clones, some missing. The profile shows 60,000 to 75,000 clones, approximately 79% of them singletons. Sequencing was performed on PBMCs, taken after anti-PD-1 treatment. These receptors all stem from a human donor with basal cell carcinoma.

The V call is TRBV24-1, the J call TRBJ2-5; the D gene is possibly TRBD2 (5 bases). The germline V gene encodes CDR1 KGHDR and CDR2 SFDVKD. The germline V and J ends were trimmed by 1 base and 3 bases, with 5 bases remaining between them. This CDR3 contains 13 residues. The DNA of the CDR3 is TGTGCCACCAGTGATTTCGGGGAAGAGACCCAGTACTTC. Translating gives CATSDFGEETQYF.

The genes are TRBV6-5 and TRBJ2-1; D is undetermined. There are 13 residues in the CDR3. CDR1 and CDR2 from the germline V gene are MNHEY and SVGAGI. Deletions cut 5 bases from V and 10 bases from J, with 15 bases between. This chain's CDR3 is CASSQRPSGEQFF. The CDR3 region has the DNA TGTGCCAGCAGTCAAAGACCGTCTGGCGAGCAGTTCTTC.

This clone was seen once. V is TRBV5-1 and J is TRBJ2-3; 8 bases agree with TRBD1. The CDR3 covers 16 residues. Germline V lookup: CDR1 SGHRS, CDR2 YFSETQ. V gave up 5 bases and J gave up 2 bases; unmatched junction bases: 10. Written as DNA, the CDR3 is TGCGCCAGCAGGGATGGACAGGGCCTAATCACAGATACGCAGTATTTT. Protein: CASRDGQGLITDTQYF.

The count of this clone is one. V gene TRBV4-1 combines with J gene TRBJ2-7; 7 bases are a match to TRBD1. CDR1 and CDR2 from the germline V gene are MGHRA and YSYEKL. The CDR3 has 15 amino acids. With 2 bases clipped from V and 0 bases from J, the junction kept 4 bases outside the gene matches. The CDR3 is CASSQTWTGSYEQYF. The DNA for the CDR3 is TGCGCCAGCAGCCAAACGTGGACAGGCTCCTACGAGCAGTACTTC.

The chain links TRBV12-5 to TRBJ2-3; TRBD2 agrees at 10 bases. From germline, CDR1 is LGHNT and CDR2 FRNRAP. The CDR3 covers 22 residues. Trimming at V came to 3 bases and at J to 1 base, leaving 22 bases not matched to a gene. The CDR3 spells CASGFVDRASIVGTSGTDTQYF. CDR3 nucleotide sequence: TGTGCTAGTGGTTTTGTGGACAGGGCTTCCATTGTGGGGACTAGCGGCACAGATACGCAGTATTTT. Looking up the rest from reference TRBV12-5 and TRBJ2-3 gives the full variable domain: DARVTQTPRHKVTEMGQEVTMRCQPILGHNTVFWYRQTMMQGLELLAYFRNRAPLDDSGMPKDRFSAEMPDATLATLKIQPSEPRDSAVYFCASGFVDRASIVGTSGTDTQYFGPGTRLTVL.

The chain is built from TRBV29-1 and TRBJ2-7; 10 positions match TRBD1. V gave up 6 bases and J gave up 4 bases; unmatched junction bases: 3. CDR3 length equals 12 residues. CDR1 is SQVTM, CDR2 ANQGSEA, per germline. CDR3 sequence: CSVRQGAYEQYF. CDR3 nucleotide sequence: TGCAGCGTCAGACAGGGGGCGTACGAGCAGTACTTC.

The V and J genes are TRBV3-1 (or the pseudogene TRBV3-2) and TRBJ2-3; D may match TRBD1 or TRBD2 (5 bases each). The CDR3 has 13 residues. V lost 5 bases, J lost 6 bases, and 12 bases lay in between. Germline-derived CDR1 and CDR2 are LGHDT and YNNKEL (reference sequence). For the CDR3, the DNA is TGTGCCAGCAGCTCCATGGGGGTCGATACGCAGTATTTT. Translated: CASSSMGVDTQYF.

This clone is a singleton in its sample. This rearrangement joins TRBV23-1 to TRBJ2-3; D unclear. TRBV23-1 falls under the ORF class, with uncertain function. The CDR3 length is 10 residues. Trimming left V 2 bases short and J 11 bases short, with 5 bases between. The CDR3 loop is CASSQKEQYF. CDR3 nucleotides: TGCGCCAGCAGTCAAAAGGAGCAGTATTTT.